Below are 32 T cell receptor beta chains sequenced from a single sample in a study of T cell responses to AZD1222 COVID-19 vaccine (dated by TCRdb to about 2021). Libraries were made using the immunoSEQ multiplex PCR assay. TCRdb obtained this table from immuneACCESS and retained in-frame rearrangements with V and J assigned. These tables miss some clones; where compared with another copy, unresolved V genes account for less than half of the shortfall, and the remainder is unexplained. This sample gives approximately 110,000 clones in total; about 90% of them show up just once. The top ten clones comprise about 10% of the sample. Taken with the paper, the label for time point translates to: baseline before first vaccination. This specimen was peripheral blood, taken on day 0 of AZD1222 vaccination. The receptors stem from an adult in good health.

The chain employs TRBV6-5 and TRBJ2-5, with D hard to call. The length of the CDR3 is 16 residues. V dropped 2 bases and J dropped 0 bases, with 13 bases sitting between them. Germline-derived CDR1 and CDR2 are MNHEY and SVGAGI. This CDR3 is CASSYQAGAYQETQYF. In DNA form, the CDR3 reads TGTGCCAGCAGTTACCAGGCAGGCGCATACCAAGAGACCCAGTACTTC.

The chain uses TRBV29-1 and TRBJ1-1; D remains unclear. Per the germline V gene, CDR1 is SQVTM and CDR2 is ANQGSEA. V dropped 4 bases and J dropped 5 bases, with 14 bases sitting between them. The CDR3 sequence is 13 residues long. DNA for the CDR3: TGCAGCGTTGCGTTCCGGTTGGGGACTGAAGCTTTCTTT. Protein sequence: CSVAFRLGTEAFF.

V gene TRBV2 combines with J gene TRBJ2-7; tentatively, D is TRBD1 (6 bases). This CDR3 has 15 amino acids. Germline CDR1 and CDR2: SNHLY and FYNNEI. Trimming took off 1 base at V and 5 bases at J, with 15 bases between the two ends. The chain's CDR3 is CASSEEAGAVDEQYF. CDR3 coding DNA: TGTGCCAGCAGTGAAGAGGCAGGGGCTGTCGACGAGCAGTACTTC.

The chain joins TRBV7-8 to TRBJ2-1; 12 positions agree with TRBD2. V was clipped by 5 bases and J by 4 bases; unmatched bases: 3. CDR3 length equals 15 residues. Germline V gene data show CDR1 as SGHVS and CDR2 as FQNEAQ. The CDR3 is CASSPGLAGYNEQFF. In DNA form, the CDR3 reads TGTGCCAGCAGCCCCGGACTAGCGGGGTACAATGAGCAGTTCTTC.

The chain recombines TRBV5-4 with TRBJ1-2, with TRBD1 as a possible D gene (5 bases). V dropped 1 base and J dropped 7 bases, with 20 bases sitting between them. This CDR3 has 16 amino acids. Germline values: CDR1 SGHNT, CDR2 YYREEE (reference sequence). CDR3 amino acids: CASSLWRDYGYGGYTF. The CDR3 DNA reads as TGTGCCAGCAGCTTGTGGAGGGACTATGGCTACGGTGGCTACACCTTC.

The V gene is TRBV11-2, the J gene TRBJ1-1; no clear D. V gave up 6 bases and J gave up 1 base, with 12 bases separating them. Germline lookup yields CDR1 SGHAT and CDR2 FQNNGV. This CDR3 spans 14 amino acids. CDR3 nucleotide sequence: TGTGCCAGCAGGCGGGAAAGTACGAACACTGAAGCTTTCTTT. It translates to CASRRESTNTEAFF.

This clone was found once. The chain employs TRBV19 and TRBJ1-2; D call uncertain. This CDR3 is built from 11 residues. Germline assignment: CDR1 LNHDA and CDR2 SQIVND (reference sequence). The V end lost 8 bases, the J end lost 5 bases, and 9 bases lay between the germline ends. The CDR3 reads CASRQLYGYTF. The CDR3 DNA is TGTGCCAGTCGCCAGCTTTATGGCTACACCTTC.

CDR3 protein: CASSLGVTGELFF. DNA for the CDR3: TGTGCCAGCAGTTTGGGGGTCACCGGGGAGCTGTTTTTT. The V gene is TRBV6-2 or TRBV6-3, the J gene TRBJ2-2; possibly TRBD1 or TRBD2 for D (5 bases each). This CDR3 comprises 13 residues. Per the germline V gene, CDR1 is MNHEY and CDR2 is SVGEGT. Between the trimmed V and J ends, which lost 4 bases and 4 bases, there was a span of 7 bases.

This clone was found once. The chain joins TRBV11-3 to TRBJ2-5; 9 positions agree with TRBD1. CDR1 and CDR2 (germline): SGHNT, YENEEA. The CDR3 sequence is 14 residues long. V was pared by 5 bases and J by 5 bases, with 6 bases of the junction left unmatched. The CDR3 sequence: CASSTGGARETQYF. The CDR3 nucleotides read TGTGCCAGCAGCACAGGGGGCGCCCGGGAGACCCAGTACTTC.

The sample holds one count of this clone. This chain uses TRBV7-9 with TRBJ1-2; 7 nucleotides line up with TRBD1. V shed 1 base, J shed 3 bases, and the junction held 8 bases outside the gene matches. CDR1 and CDR2 from the germline V gene are SEHNR and FQNEAQ (reference sequence). CDR3 length: 16 amino acids. CDR3: CASSLGTTGIHYGYTF. The CDR3 DNA reads TGTGCCAGCAGCTTAGGGACGACAGGGATTCACTATGGCTACACCTTC.

The rearrangement joins TRBV5-1 to TRBJ2-7; 7 nucleotides align to TRBD1. Trimming at V came to 3 bases and at J to 0 bases, leaving 6 bases not matched to a gene. CDR1 and CDR2 from the germline V gene are SGHRS and YFSETQ. The CDR3 has 15 amino acids. CDR3 DNA sequence: TGCGCCAGCAGCTCGGGGACAGTCCTCTCCTACGAGCAGTACTTC. This gives the protein CASSSGTVLSYEQYF.

The V gene is TRBV4-1, the J gene TRBJ1-2; 9 bases map to TRBD1. Germline CDR1 reads MGHRA; CDR2 reads YSYEKL. With 3 bases clipped from V and 4 bases from J, the junction kept 6 bases outside the gene matches. The CDR3 loop spans 15 amino acids. CDR3 sequence reads: CASSHLGTGLYGYTF. As DNA, the CDR3 is TGCGCCAGCAGCCATTTAGGGACAGGGCTCTATGGCTACACCTTC.

The chain recombines TRBV15 with TRBJ2-5; weak D call: TRBD1 (7 bases). Trimming cost V 5 bases and J 4 bases, with 32 bases left between them. The CDR3 has 20 amino acids. Germline V gives CDR1 LNHNV, CDR2 YYDKDF (reference sequence). CDR3 residues: CATSLRPPGGVTGIGETQYF. CDR3 sequence (DNA): TGTGCCACCAGCCTACGACCCCCTGGAGGGGTGACAGGGATCGGAGAGACCCAGTACTTC.

This clone appeared a few times. V is TRBV6-5 and J is TRBJ1-2; TRBD1 agrees at 7 bases. CDR3 length: 13 residues. The germline V gene has CDR1 MNHEY and CDR2 SVGAGI. V lost 2 bases to trimming and J lost 3 bases; unmatched junction nucleotides: 0. The CDR3 spells CASSYDRDYGYTF. CDR3 bases: TGTGCCAGCAGTTACGACAGGGACTATGGCTACACCTTC.

The chain carries TRBV2 and TRBJ2-6, with D unresolved. Trimming shortened V by 6 bases and J by 0 bases, and 6 bases separated the two germline ends. The CDR3 contains 14 residues. Germline assignment: CDR1 SNHLY and CDR2 FYNNEI. The CDR3 bases are TGTGCCAGCAGAGGTAACTCTGGGGCCAACGTCCTGACTTTC. Its protein is CASRGNSGANVLTF.

The chain employs TRBV19 and TRBJ2-4; unclear D gene. Trimming left V 0 bases short and J 15 bases short, with 15 bases between. Germline V gives CDR1 LNHDA, CDR2 SQIVND (reference sequence). CDR3 length equals 13 residues. The DNA of the CDR3 is TGTGCCAGTAGTATAGATCGCAGGACGTCCGTGTACTTC. It yields the protein CASSIDRRTSVYF.

The chain links TRBV28 to TRBJ2-3; 8 bases agree with TRBD1. This CDR3 has 13 residues. V gave up 8 bases and J gave up 4 bases; unmatched junction bases: 5. Germline values: CDR1 MDHEN, CDR2 SYDVKM. The CDR3 spells CASLPGGADTQYF. Here the CDR3 DNA reads TGTGCCAGCCTTCCAGGGGGCGCAGATACGCAGTATTTT.

This chain joins TRBV11-2 and TRBJ2-7; possibly TRBD2 for D (6 bases). CDR3 length equals 13 residues. Trimming stripped 6 bases from V and 4 bases from J, with 13 bases between. CDR1 and CDR2 from the germline V gene are SGHAT and FQNNGV. In DNA, the CDR3 is TGTGCCAGCAGTCAAAGCGGGTCTTACGAGCAGTACTTC. This encodes CASSQSGSYEQYF.

The rearrangement uses TRBV18 and TRBJ2-7; 7 bases match TRBD1. The length of the CDR3 is 14 residues. Germline V gene lookup returns CDR1 KGHSH and CDR2 LQKENI. V lost 6 bases and J lost 2; bases outside the gene matches: 7. The CDR3 spells CASSLEQGTYEQYF. CDR3 nucleotide sequence: TGTGCCAGCTCGCTTGAACAGGGGACCTACGAGCAGTACTTC.

The V call is TRBV6-6, the J call TRBJ1-5; possible D gene TRBD1, 5 bases. CDR1 and CDR2 from the germline V gene are MNHNY and SVGAGI (reference sequence). Trimming left V 3 bases short and J 5 bases short, with 8 bases between. CDR3 length: 13 amino acids. As DNA, the CDR3 is TGTGCCAGCAGTTATACCAGGGATCAGCCCCAGCATTTT. It encodes CASSYTRDQPQHF.

This clone was picked up one time. This chain connects TRBV7-3 to TRBJ2-5; the D gene is possibly TRBD2 (5 bases). V lost 6 bases to trimming and J lost 10 bases, with 18 bases between them. The CDR3 totals 13 residues. Germline-derived CDR1 and CDR2 are SGHTA and FQGTGA. CDR3 sequence: CASRRTQAEVQYF. The CDR3 nucleotides are TGTGCCAGCAGGCGTACTCAGGCGGAGGTCCAGTACTTC.

CDR3 DNA sequence: TGTGCCAGTAGTGACCGGGACAGATATGACACTATAACCTACGAGCAGTACTTC. Its protein is CASSDRDRYDTITYEQYF. The rearrangement joins TRBV19 to TRBJ2-7; TRBD1 aligns across 7 bases. V was clipped by 5 bases and J by 2 bases; unmatched bases: 18. CDR1 is LNHDA, CDR2 SQIVND, per germline (reference sequence). CDR3 length equals 18 residues.

The chain links TRBV6-5 to TRBJ1-1; 7 bases agree with TRBD1. This CDR3 spans 14 amino acids. Germline CDR1 is MNHEY and CDR2 is SVGAGI. Germline trimming cut 2 bases from V and 7 bases from J; bases unmatched to any gene: 7. The DNA of the CDR3 is TGTGCCAGCAGTTACGTGACAGGGTCCCATGAAGCTTTCTTT. Translated: CASSYVTGSHEAFF.

This sequence joins TRBV10-1 and TRBJ2-7, with a tentative D call TRBD1 (5 bases). V dropped 6 bases and J dropped 4 bases, with 16 bases sitting between them. Germline V gene sequence: CDR1 WNHNN, CDR2 SYGVQD (reference sequence). This CDR3 contains 14 residues. DNA for the CDR3: TGCGCCAGCAGCGCCCGGACACCCTTTTACGAGCAGTACTTC. It translates to CASSARTPFYEQYF.

The CDR3 DNA reads TGTGCCAGCAGCGTATTTACAGGCGACTATGGCTACACCTTC. Protein product: CASSVFTGDYGYTF. This chain uses TRBV9 with TRBJ1-2; D is perhaps TRBD1 (5 bases). Per the germline V gene, CDR1 is SGDLS and CDR2 is YYNGEE. This CDR3 is built from 14 residues. V was shortened by 1 base and J by 3 bases, with 10 bases between the two germline ends.

This sequence joins TRBV12-2 and TRBJ2-1; the D segment call TRBD1 is taken from the table without a DNA check. TRBV12-2 is given as a pseudogene. The CDR3 length is 16 residues. This chain's CDR3 is CASRKKTDRSYNEQFF. The DNA for the CDR3 is TGTGCAAGTCGCAAAAAGACAGACCGCTCCTACAATGAGCAGTTCTTC.

The rearrangement links TRBV14 to TRBJ2-3; 8 nucleotides align to TRBD2. V lost 0 bases, J lost 6 bases, and 11 bases stayed unmatched. The CDR3 covers 17 residues. Germline CDR1 and CDR2: SGHDN and FVKESK. The CDR3 is CASSQDGPAGESDTQYF. DNA for the CDR3: TGTGCCAGCAGCCAAGACGGGCCAGCGGGGGAGTCGGATACGCAGTATTTT. Based on the CDR3 plus reference TRBV14 and TRBJ2-3, the full variable domain is EAGVTQFPSHSVIEKGQTVTLRCDPISGHDNLYWYRRVMGKEIKFLLHFVKESKQDESGMPNNRFLAERTGGTYSTLKVQPAELEDSGVYFCASSQDGPAGESDTQYFGPGTRLTVL.

This clone was detected only a few times. A far larger clone is off by one base, so a read error is likely. The chain carries TRBV28 and TRBJ2-7; D gene ambiguous. The CDR3 length is 12 residues. The V gene lost 6 bases and the J gene lost 0 bases, with 6 bases spanning the gap. Germline CDR1 reads MDHEN; CDR2 reads SYDVKM. CDR3 in amino acids: CASSFSSYEQYF. For the CDR3, the DNA is TGTGCCAGCAGCTTTAGCTCCTACGAGCAGTACTTC.

Only one count was recorded for this clone. This chain connects TRBV27 to TRBJ2-7; possibly TRBD2 for D (5 bases). Trimming removed 10 bases from V and 0 bases from J, with 13 bases in between. This CDR3 comprises 13 residues. Germline CDR1 MNHEY, CDR2 SMNVEV (reference sequence). The CDR3 DNA reads TGTGCCACCCGCGGGTCTTACTCCTACGAGCAGTACTTC. It encodes CATRGSYSYEQYF.

The chain has TRBV27 and TRBJ2-7; D remains unclear. Trimming took 0 bases from V and 9 from J, leaving 15 bases between them. The V gene's germline CDR1 is MNHEY and CDR2 SMNVEV (reference sequence). The length of the CDR3 is 14 residues. This CDR3 is CASSLSITVGVQYF. The CDR3 DNA reads TGTGCCAGCAGTTTATCGATCACCGTCGGTGTGCAGTACTTC.

The rearrangement uses TRBV27 and TRBJ1-6; D remains unclear. Trimming cost V 3 bases and J 8 bases, with 11 bases left between them. The CDR3 loop spans 14 amino acids. Germline-derived CDR1 and CDR2 are MNHEY and SMNVEV (reference sequence). Here the CDR3 DNA reads TGTGCCAGCAGTTTCCAGCCCCTTCATTCACCCCTCCACTTT. It codes for CASSFQPLHSPLHF.

V and J are TRBV2 and TRBJ1-3; D is uncertain. The CDR3 spans 15 residues. V was pared by 3 bases and J by 0 bases, with 9 bases between. CDR1 SNHLY and CDR2 FYNNEI come from the germline V gene. The CDR3 loop is CASSDTEFSGNTIYF. CDR3 sequence (DNA): TGTGCCAGCAGTGACACAGAATTCTCTGGAAACACCATATATTTT.